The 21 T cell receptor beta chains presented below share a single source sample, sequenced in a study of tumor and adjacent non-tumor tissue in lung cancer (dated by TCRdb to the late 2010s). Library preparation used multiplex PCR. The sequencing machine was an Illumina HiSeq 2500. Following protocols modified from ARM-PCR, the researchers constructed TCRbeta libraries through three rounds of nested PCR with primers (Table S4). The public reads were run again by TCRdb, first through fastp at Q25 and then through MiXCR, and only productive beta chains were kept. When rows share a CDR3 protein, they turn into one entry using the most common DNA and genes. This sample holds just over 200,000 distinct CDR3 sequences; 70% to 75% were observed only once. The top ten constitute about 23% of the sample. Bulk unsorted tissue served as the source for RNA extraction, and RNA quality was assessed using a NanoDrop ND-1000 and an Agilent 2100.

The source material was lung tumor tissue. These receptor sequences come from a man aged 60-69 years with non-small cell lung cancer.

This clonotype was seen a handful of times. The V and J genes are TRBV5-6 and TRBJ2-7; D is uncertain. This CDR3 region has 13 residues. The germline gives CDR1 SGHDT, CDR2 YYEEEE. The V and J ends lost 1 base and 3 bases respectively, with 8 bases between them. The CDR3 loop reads CASSLWGRYEQYF. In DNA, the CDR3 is TGTGCCAGCAGCTTGTGGGGTCGCTACGAGCAGTACTTC.

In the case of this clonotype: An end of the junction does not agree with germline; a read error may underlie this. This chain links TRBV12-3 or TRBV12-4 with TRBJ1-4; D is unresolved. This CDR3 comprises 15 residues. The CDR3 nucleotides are TGTGCTAGCAGTTTACGGTGGCTTGGGAATGAAAAACTGTTTTTT. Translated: CASSLRWLGNEKLFF.

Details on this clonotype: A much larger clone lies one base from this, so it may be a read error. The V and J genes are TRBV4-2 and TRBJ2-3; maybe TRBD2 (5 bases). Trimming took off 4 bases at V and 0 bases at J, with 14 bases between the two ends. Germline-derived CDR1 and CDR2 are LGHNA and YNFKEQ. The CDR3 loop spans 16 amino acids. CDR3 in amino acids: CASSPDHDYSTDTQYF. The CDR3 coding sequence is TGTGCCAGCAGCCCCGACCATGACTACAGCACAGATACGCAGTATTTT.

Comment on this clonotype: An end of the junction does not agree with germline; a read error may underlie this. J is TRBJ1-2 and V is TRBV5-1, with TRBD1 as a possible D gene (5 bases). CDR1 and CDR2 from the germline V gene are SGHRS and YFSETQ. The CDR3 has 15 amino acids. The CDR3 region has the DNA TGCGGCAGCAGCTTGGGTCCGGGCCAAGGGGATGGCTACACCTTC. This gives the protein CGSSLGPGQGDGYTF.

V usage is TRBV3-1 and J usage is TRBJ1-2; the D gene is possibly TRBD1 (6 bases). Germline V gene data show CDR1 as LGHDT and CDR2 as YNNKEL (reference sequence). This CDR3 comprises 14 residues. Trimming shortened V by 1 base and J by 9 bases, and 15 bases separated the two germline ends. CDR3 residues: CASSQVPGANSYTF. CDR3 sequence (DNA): TGTGCCAGCAGCCAAGTTCCGGGGGCGAACAGCTACACCTTC.

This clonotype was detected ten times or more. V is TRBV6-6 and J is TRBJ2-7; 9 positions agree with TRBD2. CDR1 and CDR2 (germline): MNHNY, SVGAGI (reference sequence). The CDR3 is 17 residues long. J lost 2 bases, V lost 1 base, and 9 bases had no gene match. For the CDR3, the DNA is TGTGCCAGCAGTTACTATGGGGCGACTAGCGGAACCTACGAGCAGTACTTC. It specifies CASSYYGATSGTYEQYF.

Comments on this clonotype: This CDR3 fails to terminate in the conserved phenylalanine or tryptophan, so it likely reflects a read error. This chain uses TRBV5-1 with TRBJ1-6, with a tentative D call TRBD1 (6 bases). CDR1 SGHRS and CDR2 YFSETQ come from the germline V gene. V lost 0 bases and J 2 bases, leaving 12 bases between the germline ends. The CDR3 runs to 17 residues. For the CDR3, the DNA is TGCGCCAGCAGCTTGGCGGCTCAGGGGACCTATAATTCACCCCTCCACGTT. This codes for CASSLAAQGTYNSPLHV.

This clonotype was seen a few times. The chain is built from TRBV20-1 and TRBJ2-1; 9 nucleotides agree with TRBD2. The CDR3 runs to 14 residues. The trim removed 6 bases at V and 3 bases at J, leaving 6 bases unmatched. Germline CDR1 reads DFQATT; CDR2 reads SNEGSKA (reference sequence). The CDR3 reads CSALSGGDYNEQFF. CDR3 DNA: TGCAGTGCCCTTAGCGGGGGAGACTACAATGAGCAGTTCTTC.

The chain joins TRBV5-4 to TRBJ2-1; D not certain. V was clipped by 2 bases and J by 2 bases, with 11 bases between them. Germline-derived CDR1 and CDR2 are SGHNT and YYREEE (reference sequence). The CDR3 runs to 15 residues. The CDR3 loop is CASSLGRPTYNEQFF. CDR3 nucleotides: TGTGCCAGCAGCTTAGGACGGCCAACCTACAATGAGCAGTTCTTC.

The CDR3 DNA follows: TGTGCCAACAACCGCCTTAGCGGGAGCACGGAGACCCAGTACTTC. This translates into CANNRLSGSTETQYF. The chain uses TRBV6-2 or TRBV6-3 and TRBJ2-5; 9 nucleotides line up with TRBD2. Germline assignment: CDR1 MNHEY and CDR2 SVGEGT. This CDR3 comprises 15 residues. Trimming removed 10 bases from V and 5 bases from J; junction bases left unmatched: 14.

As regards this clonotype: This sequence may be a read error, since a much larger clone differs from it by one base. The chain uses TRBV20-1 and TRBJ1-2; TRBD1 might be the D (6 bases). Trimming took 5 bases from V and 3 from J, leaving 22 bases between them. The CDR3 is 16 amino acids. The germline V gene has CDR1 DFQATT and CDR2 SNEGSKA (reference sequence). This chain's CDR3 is CSARDKEKLGDYGYTF. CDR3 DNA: TGCAGTGCTCGGGACAAGGAAAAACTCGGGGACTATGGCTACACCTTC.

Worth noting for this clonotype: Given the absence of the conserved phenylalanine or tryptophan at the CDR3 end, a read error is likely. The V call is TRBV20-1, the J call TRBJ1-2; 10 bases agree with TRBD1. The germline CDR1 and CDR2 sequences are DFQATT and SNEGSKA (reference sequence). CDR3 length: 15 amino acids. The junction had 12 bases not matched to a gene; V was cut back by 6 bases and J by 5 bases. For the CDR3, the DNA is TGCAGTGCGCGAAAATTCGGACAGGGGGGATATGGCTACACCATT. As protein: CSARKFGQGGYGYTI.

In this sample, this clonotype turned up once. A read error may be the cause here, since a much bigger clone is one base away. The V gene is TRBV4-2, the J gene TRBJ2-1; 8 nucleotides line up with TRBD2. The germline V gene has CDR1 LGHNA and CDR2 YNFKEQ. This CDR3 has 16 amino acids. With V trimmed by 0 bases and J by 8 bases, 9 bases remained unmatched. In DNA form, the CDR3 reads TGTGCCAGCAGCCAAGATGCAGCGGGAGTCCCCGATGAGCAGTTCTTC. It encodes CASSQDAAGVPDEQFF.

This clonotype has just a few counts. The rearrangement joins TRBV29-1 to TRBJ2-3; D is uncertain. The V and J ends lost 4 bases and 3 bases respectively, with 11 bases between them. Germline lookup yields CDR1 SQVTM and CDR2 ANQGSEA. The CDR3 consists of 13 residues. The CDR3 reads CSVASVSTDTQYF. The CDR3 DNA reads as TGCAGCGTTGCCTCTGTTAGTACAGATACGCAGTATTTT.

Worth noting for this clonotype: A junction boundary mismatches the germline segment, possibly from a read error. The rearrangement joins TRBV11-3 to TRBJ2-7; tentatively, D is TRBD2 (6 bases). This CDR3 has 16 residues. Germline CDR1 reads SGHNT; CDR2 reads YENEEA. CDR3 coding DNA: TGTGCCAGCTCCGTGGTGGGACCACTAGCCCCGTCCGAGCAATACTTC. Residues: CASSVVGPLAPSEQYF.

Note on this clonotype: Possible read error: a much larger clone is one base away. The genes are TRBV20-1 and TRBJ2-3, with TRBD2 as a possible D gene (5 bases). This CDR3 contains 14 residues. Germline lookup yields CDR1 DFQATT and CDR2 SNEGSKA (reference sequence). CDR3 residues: CSTRVSGGTDTQYF. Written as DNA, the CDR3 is TGCAGTACTAGAGTGTCCGGAGGCACAGATACGCAGTATTTT.

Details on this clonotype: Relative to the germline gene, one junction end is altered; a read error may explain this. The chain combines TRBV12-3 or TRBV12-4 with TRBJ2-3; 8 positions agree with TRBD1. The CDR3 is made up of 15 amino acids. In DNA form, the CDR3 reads TGTGCCAACAGTTCTGAACAGGGGGTGACAGATACGCAGTATTTT. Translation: CANSSEQGVTDTQYF.

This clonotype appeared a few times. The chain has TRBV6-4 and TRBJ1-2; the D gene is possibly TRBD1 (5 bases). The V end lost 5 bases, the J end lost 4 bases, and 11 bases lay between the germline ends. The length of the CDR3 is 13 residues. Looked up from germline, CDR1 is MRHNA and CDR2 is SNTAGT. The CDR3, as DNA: TGTGCCAGCAGTCCCGACAGCGGCTATGGCTACACCTTC. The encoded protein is CASSPDSGYGYTF.

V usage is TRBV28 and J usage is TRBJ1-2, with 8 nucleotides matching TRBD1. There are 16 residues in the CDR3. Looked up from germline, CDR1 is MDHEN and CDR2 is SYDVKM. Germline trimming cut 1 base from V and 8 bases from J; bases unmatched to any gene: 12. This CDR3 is CASSLSREQGAGGYTF. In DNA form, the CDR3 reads TGTGCCAGCAGTTTATCCCGCGAGCAGGGGGCAGGGGGCTACACCTTC.

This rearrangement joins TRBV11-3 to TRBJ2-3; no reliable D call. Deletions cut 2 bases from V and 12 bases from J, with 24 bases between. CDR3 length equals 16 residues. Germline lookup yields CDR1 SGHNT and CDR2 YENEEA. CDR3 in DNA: TGTGCCAGCAGCTTAATGGGGTCGGCCGGCACAGATGCACAGTATTTT. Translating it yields CASSLMGSAGTDAQYF.

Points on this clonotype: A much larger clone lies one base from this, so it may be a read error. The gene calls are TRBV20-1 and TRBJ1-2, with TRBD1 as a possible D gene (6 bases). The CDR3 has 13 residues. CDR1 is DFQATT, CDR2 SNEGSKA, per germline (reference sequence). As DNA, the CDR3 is TGCAGTGCTAGAGAAGACAGGCTCTATGGCTACGCCTTC. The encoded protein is CSAREDRLYGYAF.